The 14 T cell receptor beta chains below all came from one sample that was sequenced in a study of shared clonotypes between healthy human individuals (TCRdb year 2020). Preparation of the library involved the immunoSEQ multiplex PCR assay. TCRdb re-hosts the immuneACCESS table, in-frame sequences only. Its copies lack some clones; in the studies checked, an unresolved V gene accounts for under half of them, and the cause for the rest is not known. Recorded for this sample are around 1.9 million clones; around 95% of them occurred a single time. The ten biggest clones cover over 1.5% of the sample. CD8 naive samples were obtained by positive selection for CCR7 among CD45RO-negative cells, yielding a CD45RA+CCR7+ population from which TemRA cells were excluded. The sample consisted of naive CD8+ T cells from PBMCs. The cell subset or site label on this specimen signifies: CD45RA+CCR7+. Every receptor here comes from a young man in good health. Some clones in this sample may be carry-over from other donors' samples.

The chain combines TRBV11-2 with TRBJ2-4; maybe TRBD2 (7 bases). Deletions cut 5 bases from V and 0 bases from J, with 17 bases between. The V gene's germline CDR1 is SGHAT and CDR2 FQNNGV. This CDR3 spans 17 amino acids. The CDR3 DNA follows: TGTGCCAGCAGCGCCAGTCGGGGGGCGGTAGCCAAAAACATTCAGTACTTC. Translation gives CASSASRGAVAKNIQYF.

This chain uses TRBV21-1 with TRBJ2-3; the listed D gene, TRBD2, was not tested against the DNA. TRBV21-1 is described as a pseudogene. The CDR3 is 17 amino acids. The CDR3 loop reads CASSKTSSESGGDTQYF. CDR3 nucleotides: TGTGCCAGCAGCAAAACGTCCTCTGAGTCTGGCGGAGATACGCAGTATTTT.

V is TRBV30 and J is TRBJ2-3; a weak D match, TRBD2 (5 bases). V lost 0 bases and J lost 6, with 7 bases in between. The CDR3 sequence is 12 residues long. Per germline, CDR1 GTSNPN and CDR2 SVGIG (reference sequence). CDR3 residues: CAWSVGVDTQYF. The CDR3, as DNA: TGTGCCTGGAGTGTGGGAGTCGATACGCAGTATTTT. Using reference TRBV30 and TRBJ2-3 for the parts outside the CDR3, the full variable domain is SQTIHQWPATLVQPVGSPLSLECTVEGTSNPNLYWYRQAAGRGLQLLFYSVGIGQISSEVPQNLSASRPQDRQFILSSKKLLLSDSGFYLCAWSVGVDTQYFGPGTRLTVL.

The V call is TRBV19, the J call TRBJ1-5; 8 positions agree with TRBD1. V was clipped by 3 bases and J by 3 bases; unmatched bases: 4. Germline CDR1 is LNHDA and CDR2 is SQIVND (reference sequence). The CDR3 runs to 15 residues. CDR3 sequence (DNA): TGTGCCAGTAGTATGGGACAGGCCCTCAATCAGCCCCAGCATTTT. This encodes CASSMGQALNQPQHF.

The chain joins TRBV10-2 to TRBJ2-3; 8 bases agree with TRBD2. Germline assignment: CDR1 WSHSY and CDR2 SAAADI. J was trimmed by 1 base and V by 7 bases; bases with no gene match: 4. This CDR3 has 14 amino acids. In nucleotides, the CDR3 is TGCGCCAGCACGGAGACTAGCGGCACAGATACGCAGTATTTT. Translating gives CASTETSGTDTQYF.

This chain links TRBV18 with TRBJ1-1; 7 bases are a match to TRBD1. The CDR3 runs 18 residues. CDR1 and CDR2 from the germline V gene are KGHSH and LQKENI. V lost 2 bases to trimming and J lost 1 base; unmatched junction nucleotides: 13. The CDR3 DNA is TGTGCCAGCTCACCAGGCCGGGACAGTTGGTTGCCGAACACTGAAGCTTTCTTT. It is translated as CASSPGRDSWLPNTEAFF.

The rearrangement joins TRBV7-8 to TRBJ2-7, with a weak D call TRBD1 (6 bases). The ends were cut back, 2 bases at V and 7 bases at J, with 18 bases in the middle. Germline loops: CDR1 SGHVS, CDR2 FQNEAQ. This CDR3 has 15 amino acids. The CDR3 DNA follows: TGTGCCAGCAGCTTAAGGCGCGCAGGGGTCTTGGAGCAGTACTTC. This gives the protein CASSLRRAGVLEQYF.

The chain joins TRBV27 to TRBJ2-7, with D unresolved. Trimming pared 0 bases from V and 3 bases from J, leaving 9 bases between. The CDR3 sequence is 14 residues long. Germline CDR1 is MNHEY and CDR2 is SMNVEV (reference sequence). The CDR3 sequence is CASSLSRTLYEQYF. CDR3 sequence (DNA): TGTGCCAGCAGTTTATCTCGCACCCTCTACGAGCAGTACTTC.

The chain combines TRBV10-1 with TRBJ2-2; D gene unclear. The CDR3 runs 12 residues. CDR1 and CDR2 from the germline V gene are WNHNN and SYGVQD (reference sequence). Trimming cost V 6 bases and J 2 bases, with 4 bases left between them. CDR3: CASSGNTGELFF. CDR3 sequence (DNA): TGCGCCAGCAGCGGAAACACCGGGGAGCTGTTTTTT.

The J gene is TRBJ2-3, the V gene TRBV14; 9 positions agree with TRBD2. The CDR3 runs to 17 residues. The germline V gene has CDR1 SGHDN and CDR2 FVKESK. V trimming: 1 base; J trimming: 4 bases; junction bases outside the gene matches: 9. The CDR3 sequence: CASSQVLSGRFADTQYF. The CDR3 region has the DNA TGTGCCAGCAGCCAAGTTCTGAGCGGGAGGTTTGCAGATACGCAGTATTTT.

Details on this clone: A read error may produce the germline difference seen at one junction end. The chain carries TRBV19 and TRBJ2-1, with 9 positions matching TRBD2. Germline CDR1 LNHDA, CDR2 SQIVND (reference sequence). The CDR3 runs to 15 residues. The CDR3 loop is CASSHISGGYYEQFF. CDR3 nucleotide sequence: TGTGCCAGTAGTCACATTAGCGGGGGCTACTATGAGCAGTTCTTC. The full variable domain, completed using reference TRBV19 and TRBJ2-1, is DGGITQSPKYLFRKEGQNVTLSCEQNLNHDAMYWYRQDPGQGLRLIYYSQIVNDFQKGDIAEGYSVSREKKESFPLTVTSAQKNPTAFYLCASSHISGGYYEQFFGPGTRLTVL.

The chain combines TRBV27 with TRBJ2-7; 12 bases line up with TRBD1. Germline lookup yields CDR1 MNHEY and CDR2 SMNVEV (reference sequence). J gave up 3 bases and V 8 bases, and 5 bases lay outside the gene matches. The CDR3 consists of 14 residues. The CDR3 sequence: CASRDRGRYYEQYF. CDR3 nucleotide sequence: TGTGCCAGCCGGGACAGGGGGCGGTACTACGAGCAGTACTTC.

The chain carries TRBV7-8 and TRBJ1-5, with 7 bases that match TRBD1. Trimming took 5 bases from V and 5 from J; bases not matched to a gene: 12. There are 16 residues in the CDR3. Germline lookup yields CDR1 SGHVS and CDR2 FQNEAQ. CDR3 protein: CASSPPGGGSDQPQHF. The CDR3 coding sequence is TGTGCCAGCAGCCCCCCCGGAGGGGGCAGTGATCAGCCCCAGCATTTT.

The gene calls are TRBV27 and TRBJ2-7, with TRBD1 matching over 12 bases. CDR3 length: 16 residues. J was trimmed by 7 bases and V by 9 bases; bases with no gene match: 16. Germline CDR1 is MNHEY and CDR2 is SMNVEV (reference sequence). As DNA, the CDR3 is TGTGCCAGTTCGCCTATGGGGGACAGGGGGCTGAGGGAGCAGTACTTC. Encoded protein: CASSPMGDRGLREQYF.